These 18 T cell receptor beta chains share one sample of origin, sequenced in a study of T cell repertoires in cytomegalovirus infection. TCRdb analysed the reads with MiXCR anew, one entry per CDR3 protein. Of approximately 550,000 distinct CDR3 sequences listed, 16% are singletons. Sequenced input: CD8+ T cells from PBMCs. The receptors come from a human donor in good health (CMV status not recorded). Some clones in this sample may be carry-over from other donors' samples.

This clonotype has a count of ten or more. The V call is TRBV11-2, the J call TRBJ1-1; D uncertain. CDR3 length: 19 amino acids. The V gene's germline CDR1 is SGHAT and CDR2 FQNNGV. With 5 bases removed from V and 1 base from J, the gap between germline ends came to 26 bases. CDR3: CASSRWSAATREKNTEAFF. The CDR3 region has the DNA TGTGCCAGCAGCCGTTGGTCGGCAGCCACTCGGGAAAAGAACACTGAAGCTTTCTTT.

This clonotype was seen a few times. The chain uses TRBV24-1 and TRBJ1-5; possibly TRBD1 for D (5 bases). Germline V gene sequence: CDR1 KGHDR, CDR2 SFDVKD. The CDR3 runs to 16 residues. The germline V and J ends were trimmed by 3 bases and 3 bases, with 14 bases remaining between them. Here the CDR3 DNA reads TGTGCCACCAGTGATGCCCGGCAGGGCGACAATCAGCCCCAGCATTTT. Protein product: CATSDARQGDNQPQHF.

This clonotype was detected a few times. V is TRBV6-2 or TRBV6-3 and J is TRBJ2-1, with D unclear. The germline CDR1 and CDR2 sequences are MNHEY and SVGEGT. V lost 3 bases to trimming and J lost 9 bases, with 15 bases between them. CDR3 length: 14 amino acids. The CDR3 is CASSYVVAGVEQFF. The CDR3 DNA follows: TGTGCCAGCAGTTATGTGGTGGCTGGTGTTGAGCAGTTCTTC.

About this clonotype itself: Relative to the germline gene, one junction end is altered; a read error may explain this. The chain joins TRBV29-1 to TRBJ2-7, with 9 bases fitting TRBD1. The germline V gene has CDR1 SQVTM and CDR2 ANQGSEA. The CDR3 is made up of 16 amino acids. The CDR3 DNA reads TGCCGCGTTGAGGGGTTGGTGCGAACAGGGGGCTCCGAGCAGTACTTC. Translated: CRVEGLVRTGGSEQYF.

The chain employs TRBV28 and TRBJ2-3, with TRBD1 as a possible D gene (5 bases). The germline gives CDR1 MDHEN, CDR2 SYDVKM. The CDR3 spans 15 residues. V lost 0 bases and J lost 0, with 7 bases in between. The CDR3 DNA is TGTGCCAGCAGTTTATGGACAGTTAGCACAGATACGCAGTATTTT. Protein product: CASSLWTVSTDTQYF.

This clonotype has a handful of counts. The chain carries TRBV28 and TRBJ1-1; tentatively, D is TRBD1 (6 bases). This CDR3 has 15 residues. CDR1 is MDHEN and CDR2 is SYDVKM in the germline V gene. V dropped 5 bases and J dropped 6 bases, with 19 bases sitting between them. The CDR3 protein is CASSRQEDGEAEAFF. DNA for the CDR3: TGTGCCAGCAGTCGACAGGAAGACGGGGAGGCTGAAGCTTTCTTT. The whole variable domain, remainder taken from reference TRBV28 and TRBJ1-1, is DVKVTQSSRYLVKRTGEKVFLECVQDMDHENMFWYRQDPGLGLRLIYFSYDVKMKEKGDIPEGYSVSREKKERFSLILESASTNQTSMYLCASSRQEDGEAEAFFGQGTRLTVV.

This clonotype appeared once. The rearrangement joins TRBV27 to TRBJ2-7, with 11 bases matching TRBD2. After removal of 2 bases from V and 4 bases from J, the junction contained 4 bases not matched to a gene. The CDR3 spans 15 residues. Germline V lookup: CDR1 MNHEY, CDR2 SMNVEV (reference sequence). The CDR3 loop reads CASSLDTSGSYEQYF. CDR3 DNA sequence: TGTGCCAGCAGTTTAGACACTAGCGGGAGTTACGAGCAGTACTTC.

The gene calls are TRBV2 and TRBJ2-7; D ambiguous. Germline loops: CDR1 SNHLY, CDR2 FYNNEI. Trimming took off 6 bases at V and 3 bases at J, with 12 bases between the two ends. The CDR3 has 13 amino acids. The CDR3 nucleotides are TGTGCCAGCAGGGACGGATCCTTCTACGAGCAGTACTTC. Its translation is CASRDGSFYEQYF.

This clonotype appeared a few times. The chain combines TRBV3-1 with TRBJ1-1, with D possibly being TRBD1 (5 bases). With 1 base removed from V and 6 bases from J, the gap between germline ends came to 9 bases. The CDR3 consists of 13 residues. From germline, CDR1 is LGHDT and CDR2 YNNKEL (reference sequence). CDR3 DNA: TGTGCCAGCAGCCAAGTGGGGGGTCCTGAAGCTTTCTTT. Translating gives CASSQVGGPEAFF.

This clonotype was detected many times. The chain recombines TRBV7-8 with TRBJ2-1, with D perhaps matching TRBD1 (5 bases). V lost 2 bases and J 4 bases, leaving 15 bases between the germline ends. The CDR3 consists of 16 residues. The germline V gene has CDR1 SGHVS and CDR2 FQNEAQ. CDR3 protein: CASSLWGQGRYNEQFF. CDR3 coding DNA: TGTGCCAGCAGCTTATGGGGTCAGGGCCGATACAATGAGCAGTTCTTC.

This clonotype has at least ten counts. CDR3 region: CASSPLGSKFGEKLFF. For the CDR3, the DNA is TGTGCCAGCAGCCCCCTGGGATCCAAGTTTGGTGAAAAACTGTTTTTT. The chain uses TRBV11-2 and TRBJ1-4; D not certain. Trimming stripped 5 bases from V and 7 bases from J, with 20 bases between. CDR1 SGHAT and CDR2 FQNNGV come from the germline V gene. The CDR3 sequence is 16 residues long.

This clonotype appeared many times. The chain links TRBV7-6 to TRBJ2-1; D might be TRBD2 (6 bases). The CDR3 is 16 amino acids. V was cut by 3 bases and J by 6 bases, with 18 bases left in between. Germline V gives CDR1 SGHVS, CDR2 FNYEAQ. The CDR3 protein is CASSFYLAERTNEQFF. As DNA, the CDR3 is TGTGCCAGCAGCTTCTATTTAGCGGAGCGAACCAATGAGCAGTTCTTC.

In this sample, this clonotype turned up many times. V usage is TRBV7-9 and J usage is TRBJ2-3, with TRBD2 matching 10 bases. Germline trimming cut 6 bases from V and 4 bases from J; bases unmatched to any gene: 7. CDR3 length: 15 residues. The germline CDR1 and CDR2 sequences are SEHNR and FQNEAQ (reference sequence). The CDR3: CASRALAGVADTQYF. CDR3 bases: TGTGCCAGCAGAGCCCTAGCGGGAGTGGCAGATACGCAGTATTTT. The full variable domain, completed using reference TRBV7-9 and TRBJ2-3, is DTGVSQNPRHKITKRGQNVTFRCDPISEHNRLYWYRQTLGQGPEFLTYFQNEAQLEKSRLLSDRFSAERPKGSFSTLEIQRTEQGDSAMYLCASRALAGVADTQYFGPGTRLTVL.

This chain links TRBV20-1 with TRBJ2-1; the match to TRBD2 covers 8 bases. This CDR3 is 14 amino acids long. After removal of 3 bases from V and 6 bases from J, the junction contained 7 bases not matched to a gene. CDR1 is DFQATT, CDR2 SNEGSKA, per germline (reference sequence). The DNA of the CDR3 is TGCAGTGCTAGGGGACTAGAAAACCCCAATGAGCAGTTCTTC. Translating it yields CSARGLENPNEQFF.

This chain connects TRBV10-3 to TRBJ1-4, with TRBD1 matching over 9 bases. In germline, CDR1 is ENHRY, CDR2 SYGVKD. This CDR3 has 11 amino acids. Germline trimming cut 6 bases from V and 15 bases from J; bases unmatched to any gene: 5. CDR3 loop: CAIRRDRAVFF. Written as DNA, the CDR3 is TGTGCCATCAGGAGGGACAGGGCGGTGTTTTTT.

This clonotype was recorded many times. V is TRBV9 and J is TRBJ2-7; the D gene is possibly TRBD2 (6 bases). This CDR3 is 15 amino acids long. V was shortened by 2 bases and J by 0 bases, with 12 bases between the two germline ends. Germline V gene sequence: CDR1 SGDLS, CDR2 YYNGEE. The CDR3 nucleotides read TGTGCCAGCAGCGTGGCGCGGGATCCCTCCTACGAGCAGTACTTC. Translation: CASSVARDPSYEQYF. The full variable domain, rest sourced from reference TRBV9 and TRBJ2-7, is DSGVTQTPKHLITATGQRVTLRCSPRSGDLSVYWYQQSLDQGLQFLIQYYNGEERAKGNILERFSAQQFPDLHSELNLSSLELGDSALYFCASSVARDPSYEQYFGPGTRLTVT.

This clonotype has ten or more counts. The chain links TRBV11-2 to TRBJ2-7, with D perhaps matching TRBD2 (5 bases). The CDR3 spans 11 residues. The V gene's germline CDR1 is SGHAT and CDR2 FQNNGV. V gave up 5 bases and J gave up 5 bases, with 7 bases separating them. The CDR3 region has the DNA TGTGCCAGCAGCCCCGGGAACGAGCAGTACTTC. It yields the protein CASSPGNEQYF.

As DNA, the CDR3 is TGTGCCAGCAGTGCCTCCAGGGGTTTACTCTCCTACGAGCAGTACTTC. This codes for CASSASRGLLSYEQYF. The chain couples TRBV27 to TRBJ2-7, with a weak D call TRBD1 (6 bases). Germline V CDR1 and CDR2: MNHEY, SMNVEV (reference sequence). The CDR3 sequence is 16 residues long. Trimming removed 5 bases from V and 0 bases from J, with 17 bases in between.